The rows below give T cell receptor beta chains drawn from one sample of a study of cytomegalovirus exposure and HLA in healthy donors. TCRdb's table, derived via immunoSEQ multiplex PCR, lists solely in-frame clones and lacks some. The repertoire holds approximately 160,000 clones, with 80% to 85% as singletons. Material for sequencing was PBMCs. These receptors were collected from a human donor in good health. The CDR3 runs from the conserved cysteine through the conserved F or W. The order of the fields is CDR3 protein, CDR3 DNA, D gene, J gene, clone size, V gene. A D gene is named only where the DNA matches it firmly. Some rows have no size entry. The others give once, few or many, or a class for an expanded clone.

CSARASYGQYF,TGCAGTGCTAGAGCTAGCTACGGGCAGTACTTC,.,TRBJ2-7,few,TRBV20-1
CASSVTSGGVDIQYF,TGCGCCAGCAGCGTGACTAGCGGGGGGGTGGACATTCAGTACTTC,TRBD2,TRBJ2-4,.,TRBV5-1
CASRGRRGRDSPLHF,TGTGCCAGCAGGGGTCGCAGGGGAAGGGATTCACCCCTCCACTTT,.,TRBJ1-6,.,TRBV27
CASSAGRTGNEQYF,TGTGCCAGCAGCGCGGGCCGGACAGGCAACGAGCAGTACTTC,TRBD1,TRBJ2-7,.,TRBV7-9
CASTPLGGQLNYGYTF,TGTGCCAGTACCCCCCTGGGGGGACAGCTTAACTATGGCTACACCTTC,TRBD1,TRBJ1-2,.,TRBV19
CASSRTGVTHGYTF,TGTGCCAGCAGCAGGACAGGGGTAACCCATGGCTACACCTTC,TRBD1,TRBJ1-2,.,TRBV11-3
CASNDRGYNEQFF,TGTGCCAGCAATGACAGGGGATACAATGAGCAGTTCTTC,TRBD1,TRBJ2-1,.,TRBV25-1
CASSVAAGPYEQYF,TGTGCCAGCAGCGTAGCCGCGGGGCCCTACGAGCAGTACTTC,.,TRBJ2-7,.,TRBV9
CASSLDRVPNEQFF,TGTGCCAGCAGCCTCGACAGGGTCCCCAATGAGCAGTTCTTC,TRBD1,TRBJ2-1,once,TRBV7-2
CASSEAQGGPDTQYF,TGTGCCAGCAGTGAAGCACAGGGGGGGCCAGATACGCAGTATTTT,.,TRBJ2-3,.,TRBV2
CASSLGQSEAFF,TGTGCCAGCAGTCTCGGACAGTCTGAAGCTTTCTTT,.,TRBJ1-1,.,TRBV6-1
CSARAGDTQYF,TGCAGTGCTAGAGCCGGGGATACGCAGTATTTT,.,TRBJ2-3,.,TRBV20-1
CASSLGFGVGLAGYTF,TGTGCCAGCAGCTTAGGGTTCGGGGTGGGGTTGGCTGGCTACACCTTC,.,TRBJ1-2,.,TRBV7-2
CASSFSGTAPIGYTF,TGTGCCAGCAGCTTCTCTGGGACAGCCCCTATTGGCTACACCTTC,TRBD1,TRBJ1-2,.,TRBV7-2
CASSSMIGEGQPQHF,TGTGCCAGCAGTTCCATGATCGGGGAGGGTCAGCCCCAGCATTTT,.,TRBJ1-5,.,TRBV27
CASSLVVFYSGQGNSPLHF,TGTGCCAGCAGCTTAGTTGTTTTTTACTCGGGACAGGGGAATTCACCCCTCCACTTT,TRBD1,TRBJ1-6,.,TRBV7-8
CASSSGLAENIQYF,TGTGCCAGCAGCTCGGGACTAGCGGAAAACATTCAGTACTTC,TRBD2,TRBJ2-4,.,TRBV7-9
CATSRQAKNTEAFF,TGTGCCACCAGCAGACAGGCCAAGAACACTGAAGCTTTCTTT,.,TRBJ1-1,.,TRBV15
CASSKGLNEQFF,TGCGCCAGCAGCAAGGGACTTAATGAGCAGTTCTTC,.,TRBJ2-1,.,TRBV5-1
CASSPIRQFNQPQHF,TGCGCCAGCAGTCCTATTCGACAGTTCAATCAGCCCCAGCATTTT,.,TRBJ1-5,once,TRBV23-1
CASSVVPTGAGGGTQYF,TGTGCCAGCAGCGTAGTCCCAACCGGGGCGGGGGGGGGTACGCAGTATTTT,TRBD2,TRBJ2-3,.,TRBV9
CASSIRPGGNYGYTF,TGTGCCAGTAGTATCAGACCTGGAGGGAACTATGGCTACACCTTC,.,TRBJ1-2,.,TRBV19
CSVGRRGGRGVPDTQYF,TGCAGCGTCGGGCGGCGGGGGGGCCGAGGGGTCCCAGATACGCAGTATTTT,TRBD2,TRBJ2-3,.,TRBV29-1
CASTSGGVWTKNIQYF,TGTGCCAGCACCTCGGGGGGCGTCTGGACCAAAAACATTCAGTACTTC,.,TRBJ2-4,.,TRBV5-6
CAFRIGANTEAFF,TGTGCCTTCAGGATAGGTGCGAACACTGAAGCTTTCTTT,.,TRBJ1-1,.,TRBV6-5
CASSSSGQGTYEQYF,TGTGCCAGTAGTAGCTCCGGGCAGGGCACCTACGAGCAGTACTTC,.,TRBJ2-7,.,TRBV19